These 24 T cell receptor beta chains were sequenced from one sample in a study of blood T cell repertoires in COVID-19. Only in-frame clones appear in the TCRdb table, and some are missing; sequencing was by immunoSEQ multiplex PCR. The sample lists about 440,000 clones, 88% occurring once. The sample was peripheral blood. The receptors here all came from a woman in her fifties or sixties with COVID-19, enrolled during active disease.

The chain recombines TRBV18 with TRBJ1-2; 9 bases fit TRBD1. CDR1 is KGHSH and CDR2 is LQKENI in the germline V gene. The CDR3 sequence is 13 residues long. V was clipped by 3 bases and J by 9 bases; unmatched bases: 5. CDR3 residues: CASSPDRGFSYTF. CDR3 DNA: TGTGCCAGCTCACCGGACAGGGGATTCAGCTACACCTTC.

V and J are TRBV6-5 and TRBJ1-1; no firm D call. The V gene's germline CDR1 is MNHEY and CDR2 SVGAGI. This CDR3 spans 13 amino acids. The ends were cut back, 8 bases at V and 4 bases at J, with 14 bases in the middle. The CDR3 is CASSIVGSTEAFF. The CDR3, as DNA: TGTGCCAGCTCTATTGTGGGGAGCACTGAAGCTTTCTTT.

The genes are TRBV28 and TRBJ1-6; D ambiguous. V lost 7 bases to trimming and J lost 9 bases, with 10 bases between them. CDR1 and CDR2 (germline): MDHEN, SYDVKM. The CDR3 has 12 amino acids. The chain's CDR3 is CASTTTVSPLHF. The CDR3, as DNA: TGTGCCAGCACCACAACCGTTTCACCCCTCCACTTT.

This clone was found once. The CDR3 reads CASSLISSSVEQFF. In DNA, the CDR3 is TGTGCCAGCAGCTTAATCTCCTCCTCCGTGGAGCAGTTCTTC. J is TRBJ2-1 and V is TRBV11-3; D uncertain. The germline gives CDR1 SGHNT, CDR2 YENEEA. Trimming removed 2 bases at V and 10 bases at J, with 15 bases between. The length of the CDR3 is 14 residues.

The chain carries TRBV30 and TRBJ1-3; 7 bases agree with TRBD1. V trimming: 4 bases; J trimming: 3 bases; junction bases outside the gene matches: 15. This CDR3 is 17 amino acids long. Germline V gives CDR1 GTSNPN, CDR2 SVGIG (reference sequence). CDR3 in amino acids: CAWTLGTVSGGGNTIYF. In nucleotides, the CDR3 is TGTGCCTGGACTCTGGGGACAGTCTCCGGCGGTGGAAACACCATATATTTT.

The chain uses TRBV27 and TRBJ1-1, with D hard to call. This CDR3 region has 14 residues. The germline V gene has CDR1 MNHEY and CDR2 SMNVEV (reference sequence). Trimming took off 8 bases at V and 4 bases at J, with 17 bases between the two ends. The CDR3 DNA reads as TGTGCCAGCTCCCCGGGTGTTATGGGCACTGAAGCTTTCTTT. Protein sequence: CASSPGVMGTEAFF.

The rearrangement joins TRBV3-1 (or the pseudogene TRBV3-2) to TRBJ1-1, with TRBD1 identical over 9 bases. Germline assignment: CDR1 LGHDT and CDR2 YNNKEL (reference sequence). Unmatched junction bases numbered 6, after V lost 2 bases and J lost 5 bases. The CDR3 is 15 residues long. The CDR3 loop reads CASSQRGTGKTEAFF. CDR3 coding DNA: TGTGCCAGCAGCCAACGGGGGACAGGGAAAACTGAAGCTTTCTTT.

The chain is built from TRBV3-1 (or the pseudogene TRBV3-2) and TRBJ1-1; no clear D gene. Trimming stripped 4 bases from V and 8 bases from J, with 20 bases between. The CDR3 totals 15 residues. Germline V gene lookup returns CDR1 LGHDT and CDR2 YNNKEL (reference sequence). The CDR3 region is CASSRPMGQLTEAFF. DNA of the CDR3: TGTGCCAGCAGCCGCCCAATGGGCCAGCTCACCGAAGCTTTCTTT.

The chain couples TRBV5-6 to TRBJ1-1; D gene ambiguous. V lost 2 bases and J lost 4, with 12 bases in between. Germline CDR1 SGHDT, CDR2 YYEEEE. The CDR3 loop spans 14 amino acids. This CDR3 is CASSFRPSGTEAFF. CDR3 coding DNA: TGTGCCAGCAGCTTTCGGCCCAGCGGCACTGAAGCTTTCTTT.

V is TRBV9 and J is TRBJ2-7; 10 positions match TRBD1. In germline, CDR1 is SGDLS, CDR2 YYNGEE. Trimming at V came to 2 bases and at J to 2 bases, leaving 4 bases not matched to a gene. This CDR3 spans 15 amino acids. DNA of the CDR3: TGTGCCAGCAGCGTTTTCGGGACAGGGGCCTACGAGCAGTACTTC. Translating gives CASSVFGTGAYEQYF.

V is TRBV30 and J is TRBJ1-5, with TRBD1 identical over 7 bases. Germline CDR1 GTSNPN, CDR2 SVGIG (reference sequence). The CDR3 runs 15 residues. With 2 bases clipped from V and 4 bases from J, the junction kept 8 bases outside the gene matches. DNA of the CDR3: TGTGCCTGGAGTCAATTCACGACAGGGAATCAGCCCCAGCATTTT. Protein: CAWSQFTTGNQPQHF.

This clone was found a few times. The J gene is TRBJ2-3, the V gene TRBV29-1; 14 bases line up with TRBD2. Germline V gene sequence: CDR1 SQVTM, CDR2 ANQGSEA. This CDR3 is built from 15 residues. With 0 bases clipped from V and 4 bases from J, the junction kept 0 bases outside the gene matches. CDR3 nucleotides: TGCAGCGTTGAAGAGACTAGCGGGGGGGCAGATACGCAGTATTTT. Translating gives CSVEETSGGADTQYF.

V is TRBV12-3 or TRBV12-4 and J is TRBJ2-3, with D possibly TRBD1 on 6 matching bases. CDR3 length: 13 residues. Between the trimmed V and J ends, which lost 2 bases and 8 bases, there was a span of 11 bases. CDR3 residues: CASSLRDNLTQYF. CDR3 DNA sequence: TGTGCCAGCAGTTTAAGGGACAACCTTACGCAGTATTTT.

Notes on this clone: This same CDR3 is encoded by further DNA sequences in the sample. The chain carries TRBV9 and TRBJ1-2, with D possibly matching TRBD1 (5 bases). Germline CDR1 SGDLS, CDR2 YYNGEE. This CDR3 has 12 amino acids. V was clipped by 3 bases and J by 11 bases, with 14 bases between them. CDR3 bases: TGTGCCAGCAGCGCGGGGGGAGGAGGGTACACCTTC. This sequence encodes CASSAGGGGYTF.

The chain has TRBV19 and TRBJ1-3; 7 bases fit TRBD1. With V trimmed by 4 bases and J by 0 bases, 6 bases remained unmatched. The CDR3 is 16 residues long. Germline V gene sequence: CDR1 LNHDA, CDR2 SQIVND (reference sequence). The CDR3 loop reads CASSNYGTASGNTIYF. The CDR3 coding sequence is TGTGCCAGTAGTAACTACGGGACAGCCTCTGGAAACACCATATATTTT.

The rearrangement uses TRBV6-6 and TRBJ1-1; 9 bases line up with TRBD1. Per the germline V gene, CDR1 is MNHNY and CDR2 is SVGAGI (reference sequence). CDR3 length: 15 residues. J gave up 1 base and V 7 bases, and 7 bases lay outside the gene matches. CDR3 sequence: CASTKGGQGNTEAFF. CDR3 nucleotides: TGTGCCAGCACGAAGGGGGGACAGGGGAACACTGAAGCTTTCTTT.

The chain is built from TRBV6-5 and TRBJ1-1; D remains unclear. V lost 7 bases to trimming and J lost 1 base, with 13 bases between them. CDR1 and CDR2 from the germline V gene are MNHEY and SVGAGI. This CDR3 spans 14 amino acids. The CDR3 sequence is CASNVRDSNTEAFF. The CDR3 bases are TGTGCCAGCAACGTAAGAGACTCGAACACTGAAGCTTTCTTT.

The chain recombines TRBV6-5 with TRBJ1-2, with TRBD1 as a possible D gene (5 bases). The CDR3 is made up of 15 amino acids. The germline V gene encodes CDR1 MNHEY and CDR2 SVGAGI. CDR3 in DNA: TGTGTGTGTGTACGATCAGGGCAGGGCCACTATGGCTACACCTTC. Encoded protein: CVCVRSGQGHYGYTF.

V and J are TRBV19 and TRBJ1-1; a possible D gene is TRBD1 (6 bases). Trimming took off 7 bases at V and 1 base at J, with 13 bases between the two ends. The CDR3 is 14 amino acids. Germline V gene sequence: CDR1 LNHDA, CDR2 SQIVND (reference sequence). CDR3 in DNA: TGTGCCAGTATCCAGGGGTGGGGGAACACTGAAGCTTTCTTT. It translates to CASIQGWGNTEAFF. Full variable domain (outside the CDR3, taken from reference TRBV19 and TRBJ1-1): DGGITQSPKYLFRKEGQNVTLSCEQNLNHDAMYWYRQDPGQGLRLIYYSQIVNDFQKGDIAEGYSVSREKKESFPLTVTSAQKNPTAFYLCASIQGWGNTEAFFGQGTRLTVV.

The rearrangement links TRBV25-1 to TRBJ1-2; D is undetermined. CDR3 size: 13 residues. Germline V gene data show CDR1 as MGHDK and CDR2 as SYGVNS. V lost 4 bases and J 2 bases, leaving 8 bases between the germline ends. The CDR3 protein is CASSADINYGYTF. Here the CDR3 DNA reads TGTGCCAGCAGTGCCGACATAAACTATGGCTACACCTTC.

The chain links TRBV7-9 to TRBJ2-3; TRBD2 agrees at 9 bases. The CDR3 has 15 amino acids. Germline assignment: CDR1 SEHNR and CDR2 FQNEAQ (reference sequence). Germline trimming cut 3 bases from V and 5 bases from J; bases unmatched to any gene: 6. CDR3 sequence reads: CASSFGGGAEDTQYF. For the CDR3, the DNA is TGTGCCAGCAGCTTTGGCGGGGGGGCTGAAGATACGCAGTATTTT.

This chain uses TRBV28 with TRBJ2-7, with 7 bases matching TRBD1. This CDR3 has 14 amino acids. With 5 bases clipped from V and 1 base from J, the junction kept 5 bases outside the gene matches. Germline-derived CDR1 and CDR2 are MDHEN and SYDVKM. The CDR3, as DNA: TGTGCCAGCAGTGTCGACAGGGTATCCTACGAGCAGTACTTC. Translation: CASSVDRVSYEQYF.

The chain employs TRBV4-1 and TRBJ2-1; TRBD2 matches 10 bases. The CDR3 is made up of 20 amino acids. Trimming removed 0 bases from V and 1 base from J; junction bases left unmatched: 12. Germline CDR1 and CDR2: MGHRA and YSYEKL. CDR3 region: CASSQDWVKRGGRSYNEQFF. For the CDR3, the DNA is TGCGCCAGCAGCCAAGATTGGGTCAAGCGGGGGGGCAGGTCCTACAATGAGCAGTTCTTC.

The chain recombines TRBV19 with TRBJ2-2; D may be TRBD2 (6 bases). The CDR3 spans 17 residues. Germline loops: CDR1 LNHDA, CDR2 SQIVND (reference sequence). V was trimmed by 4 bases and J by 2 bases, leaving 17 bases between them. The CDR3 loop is CASSTRETARNTGELFF. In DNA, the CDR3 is TGTGCCAGTAGTACTCGGGAGACAGCCCGCAACACCGGGGAGCTGTTTTTT.